The sample holds a few counts of the clone carrying this T cell receptor (beta chain). What it binds is unknown. This record comes from a study of identical twins. TCRdb passed the 5' RACE reads through MiXCR, listing each CDR3 protein once. The sample holds around 1.7 million distinct CDR3 sequences, about 32% seen once. Whole-study results and caveats: Twins showed weaker excess sharing in their beta out-of-frame sequences. Zero-insertion results could be subject to partial confounding by invariant MAIT and iNKT cells.

This TCR was recovered from a newborn girl in good health. Source material: cord blood.

The CDR3 loop is CASGGTSLRGYF. The CDR3 DNA reads as TGTGCCAGCGGAGGGACAAGCCTACGTGGGTACTTC. V gene TRBV2 combines with J gene TRBJ2-7; tentatively, D is TRBD1 or TRBD2 (6 bases each). Germline lookup yields CDR1 SNHLY and CDR2 FYNNEI. Trimming cost V 8 bases and J 12 bases, with 20 bases left between them. The length of the CDR3 is 12 residues. The entire variable domain, with the rest obtained from reference TRBV2 and TRBJ2-7, is as follows: EPEVTQTPSHQVTQMGQEVILRCVPISNHLYFYWYRQILGQKVEFLVSFYNNEISEKSEIFDDQFSVERPDGSNFTLKIRSTKLEDSAMYFCASGGTSLRGYFGPGTRLTVT.